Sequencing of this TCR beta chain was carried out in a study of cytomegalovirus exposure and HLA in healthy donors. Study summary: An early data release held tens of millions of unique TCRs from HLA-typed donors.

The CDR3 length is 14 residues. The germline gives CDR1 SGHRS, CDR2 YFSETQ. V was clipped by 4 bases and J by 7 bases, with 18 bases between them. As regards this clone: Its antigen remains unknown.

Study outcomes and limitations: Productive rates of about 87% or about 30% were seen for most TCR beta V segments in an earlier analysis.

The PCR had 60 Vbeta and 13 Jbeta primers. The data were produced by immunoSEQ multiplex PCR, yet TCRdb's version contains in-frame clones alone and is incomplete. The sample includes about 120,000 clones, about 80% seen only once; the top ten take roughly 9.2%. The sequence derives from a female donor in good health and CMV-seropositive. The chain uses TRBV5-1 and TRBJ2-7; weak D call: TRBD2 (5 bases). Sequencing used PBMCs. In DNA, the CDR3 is TGCGCCAGCAGCAACGACATTCCTTCGGGGGAGCAGTACTTC. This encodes CASSNDIPSGEQYF.